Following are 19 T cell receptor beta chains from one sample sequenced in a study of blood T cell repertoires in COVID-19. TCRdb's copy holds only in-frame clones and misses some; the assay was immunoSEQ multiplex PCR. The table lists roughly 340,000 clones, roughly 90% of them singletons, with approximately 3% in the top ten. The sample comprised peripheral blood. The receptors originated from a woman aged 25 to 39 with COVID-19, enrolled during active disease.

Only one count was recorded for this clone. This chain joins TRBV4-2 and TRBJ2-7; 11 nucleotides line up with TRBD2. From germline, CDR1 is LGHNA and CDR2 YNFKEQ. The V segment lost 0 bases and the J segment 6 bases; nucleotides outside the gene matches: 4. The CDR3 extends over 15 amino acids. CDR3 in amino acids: CASSQDIAGGREQYF. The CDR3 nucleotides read TGTGCCAGCAGCCAAGATATAGCGGGGGGGCGCGAGCAGTACTTC.

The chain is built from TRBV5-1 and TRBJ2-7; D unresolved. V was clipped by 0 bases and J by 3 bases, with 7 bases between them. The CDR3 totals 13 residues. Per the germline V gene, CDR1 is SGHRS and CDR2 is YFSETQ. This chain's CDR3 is CASSLGGGYEQYV. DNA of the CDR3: TGCGCCAGCAGCTTGGGCGGCGGCTACGAGCAGTACGTC.

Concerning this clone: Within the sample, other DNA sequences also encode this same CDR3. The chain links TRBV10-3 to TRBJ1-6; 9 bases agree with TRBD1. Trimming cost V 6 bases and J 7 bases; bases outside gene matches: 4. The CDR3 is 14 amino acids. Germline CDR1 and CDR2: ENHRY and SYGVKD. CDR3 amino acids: CAISLGQGNSPLHF. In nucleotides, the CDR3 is TGTGCCATCAGCCTTGGACAGGGGAATTCACCCCTCCACTTT.

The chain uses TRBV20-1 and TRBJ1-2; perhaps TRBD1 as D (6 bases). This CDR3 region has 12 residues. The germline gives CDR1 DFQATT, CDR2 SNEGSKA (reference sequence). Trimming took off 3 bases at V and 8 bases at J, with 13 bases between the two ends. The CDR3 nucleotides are TGCAGTGCTAGTACAGGGACCGAAGGCTACACCTTC. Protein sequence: CSASTGTEGYTF.

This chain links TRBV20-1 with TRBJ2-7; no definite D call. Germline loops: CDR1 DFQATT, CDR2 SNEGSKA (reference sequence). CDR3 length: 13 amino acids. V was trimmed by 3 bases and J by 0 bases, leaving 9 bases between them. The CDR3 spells CSASSQFSYEQYF. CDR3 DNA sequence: TGCAGTGCTAGTTCTCAGTTCTCCTACGAGCAGTACTTC.

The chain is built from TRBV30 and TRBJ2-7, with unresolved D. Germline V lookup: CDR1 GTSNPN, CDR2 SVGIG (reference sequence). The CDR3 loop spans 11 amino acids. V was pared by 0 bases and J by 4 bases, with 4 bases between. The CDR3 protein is CAWSVGYEQYV. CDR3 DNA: TGTGCCTGGAGTGTCGGTTACGAGCAGTACGTC.

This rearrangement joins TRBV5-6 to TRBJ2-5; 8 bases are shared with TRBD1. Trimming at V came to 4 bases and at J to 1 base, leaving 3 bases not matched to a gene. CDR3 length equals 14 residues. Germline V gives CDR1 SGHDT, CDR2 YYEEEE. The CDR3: CASSVTGVQETQYF. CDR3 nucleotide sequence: TGTGCCAGCAGCGTGACAGGGGTCCAAGAGACCCAGTACTTC.

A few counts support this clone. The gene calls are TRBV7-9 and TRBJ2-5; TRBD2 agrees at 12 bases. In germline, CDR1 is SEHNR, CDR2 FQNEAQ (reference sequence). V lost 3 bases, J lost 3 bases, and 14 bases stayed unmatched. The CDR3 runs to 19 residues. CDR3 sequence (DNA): TGTGCCAGCAGCTTTCTGCGACTACTAGCGGGAGGCGATGAAGAGACCCAGTACTTC. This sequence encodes CASSFLRLLAGGDEETQYF. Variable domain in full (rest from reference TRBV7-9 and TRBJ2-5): DTGVSQNPRHKITKRGQNVTFRCDPISEHNRLYWYRQTLGQGPEFLTYFQNEAQLEKSRLLSDRFSAERPKGSFSTLEIQRTEQGDSAMYLCASSFLRLLAGGDEETQYFGPGTRLLVL.

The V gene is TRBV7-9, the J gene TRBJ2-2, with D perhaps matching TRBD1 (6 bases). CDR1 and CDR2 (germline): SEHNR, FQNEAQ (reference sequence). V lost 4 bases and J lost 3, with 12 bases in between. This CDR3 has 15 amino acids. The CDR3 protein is CASSSPGAYTGELFF. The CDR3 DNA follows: TGTGCCAGCAGCTCCCCAGGGGCGTACACCGGGGAGCTGTTTTTT.

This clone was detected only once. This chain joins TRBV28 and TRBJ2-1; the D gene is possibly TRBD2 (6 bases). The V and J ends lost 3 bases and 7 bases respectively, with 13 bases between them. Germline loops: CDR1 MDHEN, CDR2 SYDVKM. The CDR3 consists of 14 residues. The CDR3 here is CASSFERAVNEQFF. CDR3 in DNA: TGTGCCAGCAGTTTTGAGCGGGCGGTGAATGAGCAGTTCTTC.

The CDR3 sequence: CASSHRGFNEKLFF. Written as DNA, the CDR3 is TGTGCCAGTAGTCACAGGGGATTTAATGAAAAACTGTTTTTT. The chain recombines TRBV19 with TRBJ1-4; 7 nucleotides match TRBD1. V was clipped by 5 bases and J by 4 bases; unmatched bases: 4. The germline gives CDR1 LNHDA, CDR2 SQIVND (reference sequence). This CDR3 region has 14 residues.

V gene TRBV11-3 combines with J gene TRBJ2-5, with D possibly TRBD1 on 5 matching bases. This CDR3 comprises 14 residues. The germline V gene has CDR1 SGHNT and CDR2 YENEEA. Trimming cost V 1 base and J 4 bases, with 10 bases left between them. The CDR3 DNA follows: TGTGCCAGCAGCTTAGCAGGGATACTAGAGACCCAGTACTTC. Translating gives CASSLAGILETQYF.

CDR3 loop: CASSWTKNNYGYTF. DNA of the CDR3: TGTGCCAGCAGCTGGACAAAAAATAACTATGGCTACACCTTC. The rearrangement joins TRBV7-2 to TRBJ1-2; D perhaps matches TRBD1 (5 bases). This CDR3 has 14 residues. CDR1 and CDR2 from the germline V gene are SGHTA and FQGNSA. V was shortened by 4 bases and J by 1 base, with 10 bases between the two germline ends.

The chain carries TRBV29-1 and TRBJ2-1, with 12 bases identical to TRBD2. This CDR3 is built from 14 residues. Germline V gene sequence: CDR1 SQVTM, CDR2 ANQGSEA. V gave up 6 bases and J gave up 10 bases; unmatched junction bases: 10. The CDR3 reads CSVARRLAGDEQFF. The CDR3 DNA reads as TGCAGCGTCGCCCGCCGACTAGCGGGAGACGAGCAGTTCTTC.

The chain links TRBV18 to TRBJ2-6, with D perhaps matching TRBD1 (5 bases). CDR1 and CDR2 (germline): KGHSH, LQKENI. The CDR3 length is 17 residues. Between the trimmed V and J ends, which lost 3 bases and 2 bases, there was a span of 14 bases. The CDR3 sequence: CASSPLRDSTGANVLTF. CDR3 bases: TGTGCCAGCTCACCCCTAAGAGACAGTACTGGGGCCAACGTCCTGACTTTC.

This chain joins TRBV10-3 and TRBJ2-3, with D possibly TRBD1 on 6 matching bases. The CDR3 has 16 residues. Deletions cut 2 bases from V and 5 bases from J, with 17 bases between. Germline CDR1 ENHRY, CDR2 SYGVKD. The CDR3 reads CAISENSGDVGDTQYF. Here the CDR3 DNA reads TGTGCCATCAGTGAGAATTCAGGGGATGTCGGAGATACGCAGTATTTT.

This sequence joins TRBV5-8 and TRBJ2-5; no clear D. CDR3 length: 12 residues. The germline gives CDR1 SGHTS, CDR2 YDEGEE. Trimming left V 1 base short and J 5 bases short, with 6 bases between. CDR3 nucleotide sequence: TGTGCCAGCAGCTTGTTGAGGGAGACCCAGTACTTC. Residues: CASSLLRETQYF.

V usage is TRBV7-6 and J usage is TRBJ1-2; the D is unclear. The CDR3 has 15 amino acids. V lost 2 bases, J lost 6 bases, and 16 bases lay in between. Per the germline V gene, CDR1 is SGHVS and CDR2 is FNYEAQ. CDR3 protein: CASSLKGWSGDGYTF. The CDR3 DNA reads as TGTGCCAGCAGCTTAAAAGGGTGGTCGGGAGATGGCTACACCTTC.

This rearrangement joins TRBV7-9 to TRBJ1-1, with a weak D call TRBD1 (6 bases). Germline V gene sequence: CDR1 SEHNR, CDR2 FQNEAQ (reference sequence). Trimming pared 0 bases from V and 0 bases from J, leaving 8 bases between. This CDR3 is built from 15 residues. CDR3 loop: CASSLAQGMNTEAFF. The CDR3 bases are TGTGCCAGCAGCTTAGCCCAGGGGATGAACACTGAAGCTTTCTTT.